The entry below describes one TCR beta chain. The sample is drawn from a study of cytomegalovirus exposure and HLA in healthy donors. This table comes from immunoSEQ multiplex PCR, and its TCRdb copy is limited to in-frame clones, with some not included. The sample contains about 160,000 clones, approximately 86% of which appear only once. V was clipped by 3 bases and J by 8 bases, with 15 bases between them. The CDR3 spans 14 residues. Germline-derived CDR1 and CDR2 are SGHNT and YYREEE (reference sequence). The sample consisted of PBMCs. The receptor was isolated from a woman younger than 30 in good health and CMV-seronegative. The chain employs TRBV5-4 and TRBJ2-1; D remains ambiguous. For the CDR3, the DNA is TGTGCCAGCAGCTCCTGGGCCCATGACGATGAGCAGTTCTTC. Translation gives CASSSWAHDDEQFF.